This T cell receptor (beta chain) was sequenced in a study of siplizumab effects on memory and regulatory T cells. Study-level findings and limits: A minor share of alloreactive clones matched unstimulated subsets.

Generated by immunoSEQ multiplex PCR, the TCRdb table keeps only in-frame clones and is missing some. Of 13,000 to 15,000 clones listed, 49% were seen once; the top ten hold roughly 10%. V was cut by 5 bases and J by 3 bases, with 4 bases left in between. The CDR3 has 11 residues. CDR1 and CDR2 from the germline V gene are KGHSH and LQKENI. Concerning this clone itself: Its cognate antigen is unknown.

Cells from the mixed lymphocyte reaction were cocultured for 5 to 6 days at 37°C. The V and J genes are TRBV18 and TRBJ1-2; no clear D gene. The receptor was derived from a human donor in good health; the cells came from an allogeneic mixed lymphocyte reaction. Sequenced sample: CFSE-low (dividing) CD4+ T cells sorted from an allogeneic mixed lymphocyte reaction. The DNA of the CDR3 is TGTGCCAGCTCATCGTACTATGGCTACACCTTC. The encoded protein is CASSSYYGYTF.